The 30 T cell receptor beta chains given below trace back to one sample, sequenced in a study of response to subunit inactivated influenza vaccine. TCRdb analysed the RT-PCR reads with MiXCR anew, one entry per CDR3 protein. The sample lists 550,000 to 800,000 distinct CDR3 sequences, about 15% occurring once. The specimen comprised PBMCs from blood, sampled 14 to 15 days before vaccination. The origin of the receptors is a man aged 50 or older who received an inactivated influenza vaccine.

V usage is TRBV30 and J usage is TRBJ1-2, with 12 bases lining up with TRBD1. From germline, CDR1 is GTSNPN and CDR2 SVGIG (reference sequence). The CDR3 extends over 13 amino acids. After removal of 4 bases from V and 7 bases from J, the junction contained 4 bases not matched to a gene. This CDR3 reads CAWNRDRGLGYTF. The CDR3 DNA reads TGTGCCTGGAACCGGGACAGGGGGCTTGGCTACACCTTC.

The J gene is TRBJ1-2, the V gene TRBV7-2, with 7 bases matching TRBD1. This CDR3 has 14 residues. The germline gives CDR1 SGHTA, CDR2 FQGNSA. V was clipped by 4 bases and J by 4 bases; unmatched bases: 6. The DNA for the CDR3 is TGTGCCAGCAGCTACTACAGGGGAAGCTATGGCTACACCTTC. Its translation: CASSYYRGSYGYTF.

This clonotype has at least ten counts. The V gene is TRBV5-1, the J gene TRBJ1-5; tentatively, D is TRBD1 (6 bases). The germline gives CDR1 SGHRS, CDR2 YFSETQ. V lost 3 bases and J 5 bases, leaving 9 bases between the germline ends. The CDR3 has 13 amino acids. CDR3 nucleotide sequence: TGCGCCAGCAGCTCAACAGGGTATCAGCCCCAGCATTTT. Protein: CASSSTGYQPQHF.

The rearrangement links TRBV20-1 to TRBJ2-1, with D uncertain. The CDR3 loop spans 13 amino acids. The V end lost 3 bases, the J end lost 6 bases, and 12 bases lay between the germline ends. Germline CDR1 is DFQATT and CDR2 is SNEGSKA (reference sequence). CDR3: CSARSVLSNEQFF. In DNA form, the CDR3 reads TGCAGTGCTAGGTCCGTCCTCTCCAATGAGCAGTTCTTC.

V and J are TRBV20-1 and TRBJ1-1; D gene unclear. V gave up 3 bases and J gave up 4 bases, with 9 bases separating them. There are 12 residues in the CDR3. CDR1 DFQATT and CDR2 SNEGSKA come from the germline V gene (reference sequence). CDR3 region: CSASKASTEAFF. CDR3 sequence (DNA): TGCAGTGCTAGTAAGGCTAGCACTGAAGCTTTCTTT.

CDR3 nucleotides: TGTGCCAGCAGCCCTCGGACTAGCCGAGTGGGCAATGAGCAGTTCTTC. Protein product: CASSPRTSRVGNEQFF. This chain links TRBV7-2 with TRBJ2-1; 8 bases align to TRBD2. J lost 6 bases, V lost 5 bases, and 12 bases had no gene match. The CDR3 is 16 amino acids. Germline-derived CDR1 and CDR2 are SGHTA and FQGNSA.

Only a few counts were recorded for this clonotype. The V and J genes are TRBV2 and TRBJ2-5, with D perhaps matching TRBD1 (5 bases). V dropped 3 bases and J dropped 2 bases, with 16 bases sitting between them. This CDR3 has 16 residues. Per germline, CDR1 SNHLY and CDR2 FYNNEI. DNA for the CDR3: TGTGCCAGCAGTGATTCCCTAGGGGTTTTTCAAGAGACCCAGTACTTC. Translating it yields CASSDSLGVFQETQYF.

The chain recombines TRBV11-3 with TRBJ2-3; 10 bases match TRBD2. There are 14 residues in the CDR3. CDR1 and CDR2 from the germline V gene are SGHNT and YENEEA. The junction had 4 bases not matched to a gene; V was cut back by 5 bases and J by 5 bases. The CDR3 protein is CASSPSGGKDTQYF. The CDR3 DNA reads TGTGCCAGCAGCCCTAGCGGGGGAAAAGATACGCAGTATTTT.

V usage is TRBV4-3 and J usage is TRBJ2-5; the match to TRBD2 covers 7 bases. The junction had 11 bases not matched to a gene; V was cut back by 1 base and J by 6 bases. The CDR3 totals 16 residues. Per germline, CDR1 LGHNA and CDR2 YSLEER. CDR3 in DNA: TGCGCCAGCAGCCAAGCGGCGAAGCGGGGTTCCCAGACCCAGTACTTC. This encodes CASSQAAKRGSQTQYF.

This clonotype was observed a handful of times. The chain combines TRBV29-1 with TRBJ2-2; weak D call: TRBD1 (5 bases). The V end lost 7 bases, the J end lost 1 base, and 10 bases lay between the germline ends. Germline V gene sequence: CDR1 SQVTM, CDR2 ANQGSEA. The CDR3 length is 13 residues. CDR3 sequence reads: CSAAGQNTGELFF. CDR3 bases: TGCAGCGCAGCAGGACAGAACACCGGGGAGCTGTTTTTT.

CDR3 sequence (DNA): TGTGGGCAGAACCTTTATAGCAATCAGCCCCAGCATTTT. Translation gives CGQNLYSNQPQHF. This chain joins TRBV25-1 and TRBJ1-5; D gene unclear. Germline lookup yields CDR1 MGHDK and CDR2 SYGVNS. The CDR3 has 13 amino acids.

This clonotype has at least ten counts. In nucleotides, the CDR3 is TGTGCCAGCAGCGACAGGGCCTCCTACGAGCAGTACTTC. Translation gives CASSDRASYEQYF. The chain is built from TRBV2 and TRBJ2-7; 7 bases match TRBD1. Unmatched junction bases numbered 2, after V lost 6 bases and J lost 0 bases. Germline CDR1 and CDR2: SNHLY and FYNNEI. The CDR3 has 13 amino acids.

The chain couples TRBV2 to TRBJ2-5; no clear D gene. The ends were cut back, 6 bases at V and 5 bases at J, with 19 bases in the middle. Germline V CDR1 and CDR2: SNHLY, FYNNEI. The CDR3 loop spans 15 amino acids. CDR3 protein: CASSALVRIKETQYF. The CDR3 region has the DNA TGTGCCAGCAGCGCCCTCGTTCGGATTAAGGAGACCCAGTACTTC.

This clonotype was recorded at least ten times. This chain links TRBV7-2 with TRBJ2-3; TRBD1 might be the D (6 bases). This CDR3 spans 14 amino acids. V was pared by 6 bases and J by 2 bases, with 12 bases between. The germline V gene encodes CDR1 SGHTA and CDR2 FQGNSA. The CDR3 bases are TGTGCCAGCAGTCTAACAGGGTACACAGATACGCAGTATTTT. Its translation: CASSLTGYTDTQYF.

This rearrangement joins TRBV4-1 to TRBJ2-1; 10 bases are a match to TRBD2. The CDR3 extends over 15 amino acids. V shed 5 bases and J 2 bases; nucleotides not matched to a gene: 3. The V gene's germline CDR1 is MGHRA and CDR2 YSYEKL. The CDR3 loop is CASSERGGAYNEQFF. Written as DNA, the CDR3 is TGCGCCAGCAGCGAGCGGGGGGGCGCCTACAATGAGCAGTTCTTC.

In its sample, this clonotype was seen many times. This rearrangement joins TRBV27 to TRBJ1-2, with 8 bases matching TRBD1. Germline CDR1 reads MNHEY; CDR2 reads SMNVEV (reference sequence). V lost 0 bases to trimming and J lost 4 bases; unmatched junction nucleotides: 16. This CDR3 is built from 19 residues. The chain's CDR3 is CASSLSSRQGARFGYGYTF. CDR3 sequence (DNA): TGTGCCAGCAGTTTATCATCTCGCCAGGGGGCGAGGTTTGGCTATGGCTACACCTTC.

This chain joins TRBV19 and TRBJ2-7; TRBD1 matches at 7 bases. This CDR3 has 11 amino acids. The germline gives CDR1 LNHDA, CDR2 SQIVND (reference sequence). V shed 11 bases and J 0 bases; nucleotides not matched to a gene: 1. The CDR3 sequence is CAGTDSYEQYF. CDR3 in DNA: TGTGCCGGGACAGACTCCTACGAGCAGTACTTC. The whole variable domain, filled in from reference TRBV19 and TRBJ2-7, reads DGGITQSPKYLFRKEGQNVTLSCEQNLNHDAMYWYRQDPGQGLRLIYYSQIVNDFQKGDIAEGYSVSREKKESFPLTVTSAQKNPTAFYLCAGTDSYEQYFGPGTRLTVT.

The J gene is TRBJ2-7, the V gene TRBV29-1, with 7 bases matching TRBD2. The V segment lost 7 bases and the J segment 7 bases; nucleotides outside the gene matches: 16. The CDR3 is 14 amino acids. Germline CDR1 and CDR2: SQVTM and ANQGSEA. CDR3 nucleotides: TGCAGCGCCCAAGAGATGCTAGCGGCGGGGGAGCAGTACTTC. Translated, it gives CSAQEMLAAGEQYF.

The CDR3 protein is CSANLAGGPPDTQYF. In nucleotides, the CDR3 is TGCAGTGCAAATTTAGCGGGGGGGCCCCCAGATACGCAGTATTTT. This chain links TRBV20-1 with TRBJ2-3; 11 bases fit TRBD2. Germline-derived CDR1 and CDR2 are DFQATT and SNEGSKA (reference sequence). Unmatched junction bases numbered 9, after V lost 6 bases and J lost 4 bases. The CDR3 loop spans 15 amino acids.

CDR3 in amino acids: CASSPRGLAGVYF. CDR3 nucleotides: TGTGCCAGCAGCCCCCGGGGGTTAGCGGGAGTGTATTTT. The V gene is TRBV7-8, the J gene TRBJ2-3; TRBD2 matches at 9 bases. The V gene's germline CDR1 is SGHVS and CDR2 FQNEAQ. The CDR3 covers 13 residues. Losses at the gene ends were 5 bases for V and 14 bases for J; bases not matched to a gene: 11.

The chain carries TRBV7-8 and TRBJ1-6; D not resolved. Trimming cost V 2 bases and J 10 bases, with 15 bases left between them. This CDR3 is built from 15 residues. Germline CDR1 SGHVS, CDR2 FQNEAQ. CDR3 sequence reads: CASSLTRGIGSPLHF. The DNA of the CDR3 is TGTGCCAGCAGCTTAACTCGGGGAATAGGGTCACCCCTCCACTTT.

This chain connects TRBV20-1 to TRBJ2-3; D gene ambiguous. Trimming removed 5 bases from V and 0 bases from J, with 9 bases in between. The V gene's germline CDR1 is DFQATT and CDR2 SNEGSKA (reference sequence). This CDR3 is 13 amino acids long. The CDR3 loop reads CSASLSSTDTQYF. CDR3 DNA: TGCAGTGCTTCCCTTTCTAGCACAGATACGCAGTATTTT.

This clonotype was seen more than once but under ten times. The chain has TRBV20-1 and TRBJ2-7; a possible D gene is TRBD2 (5 bases). Germline V gene lookup returns CDR1 DFQATT and CDR2 SNEGSKA (reference sequence). The CDR3 is 13 residues long. Trimming removed 2 bases from V and 3 bases from J, with 11 bases in between. This CDR3 is CSARMDLLYEQYF. The DNA of the CDR3 is TGCAGTGCTAGAATGGACTTACTCTACGAGCAGTACTTC.

This clonotype was observed a handful of times. J is TRBJ1-2 and V is TRBV4-2; D gene unclear. CDR3 length: 15 residues. The germline V gene has CDR1 LGHNA and CDR2 YNFKEQ. Trimming stripped 1 base from V and 5 bases from J, with 14 bases between. The CDR3 sequence: CASSQGGLFRYGYTF. The CDR3 DNA sequence: TGTGCCAGCAGCCAAGGAGGACTTTTCCGATATGGCTACACCTTC.

This clonotype was observed a handful of times. CDR3 sequence reads: CATSRGPAASSYNEQFF. CDR3 nucleotide sequence: TGTGCCACCAGCAGAGGACCAGCGGCTAGCTCCTACAATGAGCAGTTCTTC. The V call is TRBV15, the J call TRBJ2-1, with D possibly being TRBD2 (5 bases). The germline V and J ends were trimmed by 1 base and 0 bases, with 13 bases remaining between them. The germline CDR1 and CDR2 sequences are LNHNV and YYDKDF (reference sequence). The CDR3 is 17 amino acids.

This clonotype was seen only a few times. This chain links TRBV28 with TRBJ1-6, with D tentatively TRBD1 (5 bases). The CDR3 is 13 residues long. V was trimmed by 5 bases and J by 8 bases, leaving 10 bases between them. CDR1 MDHEN and CDR2 SYDVKM come from the germline V gene. The CDR3 reads CASSGDWDSPLHF. The CDR3, as DNA: TGTGCCAGCAGTGGGGACTGGGATTCACCCCTCCACTTT.

In its sample, this clonotype was seen many times. The J gene is TRBJ2-2, the V gene TRBV6-2 or TRBV6-3; D is uncertain. Trimming cost V 2 bases and J 0 bases, with 4 bases left between them. There are 14 residues in the CDR3. CDR1 and CDR2 from the germline V gene are MNHEY and SVGEGT. The CDR3 DNA follows: TGTGCCAGCAGTTACCGATCGAACACCGGGGAGCTGTTTTTT. Translating it yields CASSYRSNTGELFF.

This clonotype has only a few counts. The chain combines TRBV29-1 with TRBJ1-5, with a tentative D call TRBD1 (5 bases). Germline CDR1 and CDR2: SQVTM and ANQGSEA. The CDR3 runs to 13 residues. V was trimmed by 4 bases and J by 0 bases, leaving 7 bases between them. Here the CDR3 reads CSVARASNQPQHF. Written as DNA, the CDR3 is TGCAGCGTTGCCAGGGCTAGCAATCAGCCCCAGCATTTT. Using reference TRBV29-1 and TRBJ1-5 for the parts outside the CDR3, the full variable domain is SAVISQKPSRDICQRGTSLTIQCQVDSQVTMMFWYRQQPGQSLTLIATANQGSEATYESGFVIDKFPISRPNLTFSTLTVSNMSPEDSSIYLCSVARASNQPQHFGDGTRLSIL.

This chain connects TRBV5-6 to TRBJ2-7; D possibly uses TRBD1 or TRBD2 (5 bases each). The CDR3 length is 17 residues. Germline assignment: CDR1 SGHDT and CDR2 YYEEEE. V lost 3 bases and J lost 0, with 19 bases in between. The CDR3 region has the DNA TGTGCCAGCAGCTCGGATCTTTGGGACGGAAGCTCCTACGAGCAGTACTTC. This codes for CASSSDLWDGSSYEQYF.

The chain recombines TRBV4-1 with TRBJ2-5, with D perhaps TRBD2 (6 bases). Trimming pared 4 bases from V and 2 bases from J, leaving 14 bases between. The CDR3 is 15 residues long. From germline, CDR1 is MGHRA and CDR2 YSYEKL. This CDR3 is CASSPGAGRQETQYF. CDR3 nucleotides: TGCGCCAGCAGCCCGGGAGCAGGGAGACAAGAGACCCAGTACTTC.